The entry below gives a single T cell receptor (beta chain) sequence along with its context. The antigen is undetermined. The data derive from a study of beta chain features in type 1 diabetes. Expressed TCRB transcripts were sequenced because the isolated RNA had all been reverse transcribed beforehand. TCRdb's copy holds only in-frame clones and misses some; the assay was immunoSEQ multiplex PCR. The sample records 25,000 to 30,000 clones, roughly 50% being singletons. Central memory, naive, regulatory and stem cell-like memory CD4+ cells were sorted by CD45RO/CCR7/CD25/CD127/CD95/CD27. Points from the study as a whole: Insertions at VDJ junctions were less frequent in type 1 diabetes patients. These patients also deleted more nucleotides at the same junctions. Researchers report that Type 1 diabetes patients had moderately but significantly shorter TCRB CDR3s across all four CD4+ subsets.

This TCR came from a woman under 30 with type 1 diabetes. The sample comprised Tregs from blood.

The CDR3 spells CATSRAGLAGGWEQFF. In DNA form, the CDR3 reads TGTGCCACCAGCAGAGCAGGACTAGCGGGAGGATGGGAGCAGTTCTTC. V is TRBV15 and J is TRBJ2-1; 14 bases line up with TRBD2. Trimming took 1 base from V and 10 from J; bases not matched to a gene: 6. CDR1 LNHNV and CDR2 YYDKDF come from the germline V gene (reference sequence). The CDR3 runs 16 residues.